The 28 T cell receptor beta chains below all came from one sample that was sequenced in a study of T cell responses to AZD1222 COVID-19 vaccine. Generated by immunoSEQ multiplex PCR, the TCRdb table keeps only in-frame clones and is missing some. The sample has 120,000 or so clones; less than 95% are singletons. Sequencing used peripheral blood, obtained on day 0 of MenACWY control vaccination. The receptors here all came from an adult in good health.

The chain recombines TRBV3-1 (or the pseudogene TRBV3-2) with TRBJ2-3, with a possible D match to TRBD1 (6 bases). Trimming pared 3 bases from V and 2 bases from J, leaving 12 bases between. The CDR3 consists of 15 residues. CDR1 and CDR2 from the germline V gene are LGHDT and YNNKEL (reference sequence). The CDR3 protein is CASSHRGSTTDTQYF. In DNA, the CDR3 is TGTGCCAGCAGCCACAGGGGATCAACCACAGATACGCAGTATTTT.

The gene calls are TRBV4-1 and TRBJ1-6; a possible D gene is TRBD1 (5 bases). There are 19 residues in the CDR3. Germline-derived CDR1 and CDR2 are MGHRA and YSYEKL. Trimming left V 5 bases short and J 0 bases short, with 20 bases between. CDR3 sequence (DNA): TGCGCCAGCAGCGATTCTCCGACAGCCTCGATCTCCTATAATTCACCCCTCCACTTT. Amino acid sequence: CASSDSPTASISYNSPLHF.

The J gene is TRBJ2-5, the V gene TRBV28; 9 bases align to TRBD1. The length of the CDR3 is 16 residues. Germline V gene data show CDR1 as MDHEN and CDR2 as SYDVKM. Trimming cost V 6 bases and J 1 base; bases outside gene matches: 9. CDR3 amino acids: CASSPTGTGPQETQYF. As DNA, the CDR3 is TGTGCCAGCAGCCCAACCGGGACAGGGCCCCAAGAGACCCAGTACTTC.

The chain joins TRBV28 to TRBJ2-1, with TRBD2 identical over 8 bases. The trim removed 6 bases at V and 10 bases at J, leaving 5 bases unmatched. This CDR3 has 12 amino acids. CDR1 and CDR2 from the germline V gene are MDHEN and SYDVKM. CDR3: CASRVGLAEQFF. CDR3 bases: TGTGCCAGCAGAGTTGGACTAGCCGAGCAGTTCTTC.

Here the CDR3 DNA reads TGTGCCAGCTCACCTTGGACAGGGGATGAGACCCAGTACTTC. Translated, it gives CASSPWTGDETQYF. V and J are TRBV18 and TRBJ2-5; 9 positions agree with TRBD1. CDR3 length: 14 amino acids. From germline, CDR1 is KGHSH and CDR2 LQKENI. With V trimmed by 3 bases and J by 5 bases, 4 bases remained unmatched.

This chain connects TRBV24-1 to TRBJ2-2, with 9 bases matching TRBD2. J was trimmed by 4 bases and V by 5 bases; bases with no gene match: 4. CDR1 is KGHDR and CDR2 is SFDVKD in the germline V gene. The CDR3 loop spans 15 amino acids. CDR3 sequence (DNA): TGTGCCACCAGTGGGACTAGCGCGGGCACCGGGGAGCTGTTTTTT. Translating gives CATSGTSAGTGELFF.

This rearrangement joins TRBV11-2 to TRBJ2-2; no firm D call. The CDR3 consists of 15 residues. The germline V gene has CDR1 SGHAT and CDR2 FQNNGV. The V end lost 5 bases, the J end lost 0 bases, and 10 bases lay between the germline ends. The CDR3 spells CASSPVGTNTGELFF. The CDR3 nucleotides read TGTGCCAGCAGCCCGGTGGGGACGAACACCGGGGAGCTGTTTTTT. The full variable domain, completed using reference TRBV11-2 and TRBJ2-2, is EAGVAQSPRYKIIEKRQSVAFWCNPISGHATLYWYQQILGQGPKLLIQFQNNGVVDDSQLPKDRFSAERLKGVDSTLKIQPAKLEDSAVYLCASSPVGTNTGELFFGEGSRLTVL.

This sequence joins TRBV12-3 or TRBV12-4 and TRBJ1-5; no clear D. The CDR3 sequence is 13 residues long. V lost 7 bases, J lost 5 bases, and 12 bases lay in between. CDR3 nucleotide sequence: TGTGCCAGCACCCTGAGTAGGGATCAGCCCCAGCATTTT. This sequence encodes CASTLSRDQPQHF.

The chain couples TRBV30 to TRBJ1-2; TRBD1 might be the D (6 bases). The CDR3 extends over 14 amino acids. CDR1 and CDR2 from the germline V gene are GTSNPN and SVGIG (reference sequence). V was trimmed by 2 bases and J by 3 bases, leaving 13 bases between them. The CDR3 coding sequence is TGTGCCTGGAGTCGGCTGGGACAATACTATGGCTACACCTTC. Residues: CAWSRLGQYYGYTF.

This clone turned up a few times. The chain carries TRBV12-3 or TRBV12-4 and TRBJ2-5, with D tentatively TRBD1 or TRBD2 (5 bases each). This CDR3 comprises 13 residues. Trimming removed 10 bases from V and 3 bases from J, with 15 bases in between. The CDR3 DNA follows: TGTGCCACCAGCCGGGACCGTAAAGAGACCCAGTACTTC. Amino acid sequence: CATSRDRKETQYF.

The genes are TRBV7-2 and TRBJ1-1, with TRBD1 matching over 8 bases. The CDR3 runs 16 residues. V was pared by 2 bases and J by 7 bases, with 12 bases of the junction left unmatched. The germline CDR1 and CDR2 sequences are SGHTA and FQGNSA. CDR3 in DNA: TGTGCCAGCAGCTTATGGTCCGGACAGGGCGTAAGTGAAGCTTTCTTT. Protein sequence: CASSLWSGQGVSEAFF.

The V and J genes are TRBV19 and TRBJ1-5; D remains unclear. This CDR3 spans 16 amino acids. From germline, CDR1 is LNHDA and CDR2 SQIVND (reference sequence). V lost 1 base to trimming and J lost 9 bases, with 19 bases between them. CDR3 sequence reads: CASSIGVERVFGPQHF. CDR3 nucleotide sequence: TGTGCCAGTAGTATAGGGGTGGAGAGGGTCTTTGGGCCCCAGCATTTT.

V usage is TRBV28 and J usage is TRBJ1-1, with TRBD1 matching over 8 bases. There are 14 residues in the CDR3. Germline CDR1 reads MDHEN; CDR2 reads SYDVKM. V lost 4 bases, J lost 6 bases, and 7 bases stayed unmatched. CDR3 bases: TGTGCCAGCAGTTCTGCAGGGGGCTTCGCTGAAGCTTTCTTT. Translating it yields CASSSAGGFAEAFF. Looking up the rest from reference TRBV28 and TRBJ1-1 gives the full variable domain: DVKVTQSSRYLVKRTGEKVFLECVQDMDHENMFWYRQDPGLGLRLIYFSYDVKMKEKGDIPEGYSVSREKKERFSLILESASTNQTSMYLCASSSAGGFAEAFFGQGTRLTVV.

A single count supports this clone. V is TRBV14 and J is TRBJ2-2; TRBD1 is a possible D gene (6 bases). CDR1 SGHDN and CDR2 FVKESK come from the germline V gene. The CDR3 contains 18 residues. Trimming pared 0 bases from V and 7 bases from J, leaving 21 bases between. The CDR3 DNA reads TGTGCCAGCAGCCAAGATGGAGTGTGGACAGCCAAGATCGGGGAGCTGTTTTTT. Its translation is CASSQDGVWTAKIGELFF. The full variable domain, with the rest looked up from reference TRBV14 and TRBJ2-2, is EAGVTQFPSHSVIEKGQTVTLRCDPISGHDNLYWYRRVMGKEIKFLLHFVKESKQDESGMPNNRFLAERTGGTYSTLKVQPAELEDSGVYFCASSQDGVWTAKIGELFFGEGSRLTVL.

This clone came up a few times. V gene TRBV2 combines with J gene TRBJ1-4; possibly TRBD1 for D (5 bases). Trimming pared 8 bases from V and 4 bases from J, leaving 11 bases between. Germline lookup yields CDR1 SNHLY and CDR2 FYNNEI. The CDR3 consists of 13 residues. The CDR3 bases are TGTGCCAGCGGCCGGGGCCTTAATGAAAAACTGTTTTTT. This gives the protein CASGRGLNEKLFF.

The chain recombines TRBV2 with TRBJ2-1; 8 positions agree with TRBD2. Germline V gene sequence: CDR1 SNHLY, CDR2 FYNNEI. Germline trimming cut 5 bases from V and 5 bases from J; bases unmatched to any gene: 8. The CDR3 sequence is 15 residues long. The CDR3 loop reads CASSKPGLGDNEQFF. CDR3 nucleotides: TGTGCCAGCAGTAAACCGGGACTAGGTGACAATGAGCAGTTCTTC.

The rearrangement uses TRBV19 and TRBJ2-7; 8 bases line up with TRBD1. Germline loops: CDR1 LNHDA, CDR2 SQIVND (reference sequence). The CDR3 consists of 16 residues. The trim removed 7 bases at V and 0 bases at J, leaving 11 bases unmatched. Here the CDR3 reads CASKRGWDRSSYEQYV. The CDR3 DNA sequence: TGTGCCAGTAAACGTGGTTGGGACAGGAGCTCCTACGAGCAGTACGTC.

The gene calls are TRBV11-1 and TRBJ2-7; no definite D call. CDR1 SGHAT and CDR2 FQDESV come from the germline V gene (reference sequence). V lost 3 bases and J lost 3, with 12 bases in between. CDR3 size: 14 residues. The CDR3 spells CASSFSSRGYEQYV. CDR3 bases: TGTGCCAGCAGCTTCTCCTCGAGAGGCTACGAGCAGTACGTC.

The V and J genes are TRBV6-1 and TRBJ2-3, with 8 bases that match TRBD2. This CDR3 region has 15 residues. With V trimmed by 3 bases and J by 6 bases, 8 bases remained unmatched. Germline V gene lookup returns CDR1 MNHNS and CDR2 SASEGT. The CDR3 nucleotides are TGTGCCAGCAGTGATACTAGCGGAGGGAGGGATACGCAGTATTTT. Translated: CASSDTSGGRDTQYF.

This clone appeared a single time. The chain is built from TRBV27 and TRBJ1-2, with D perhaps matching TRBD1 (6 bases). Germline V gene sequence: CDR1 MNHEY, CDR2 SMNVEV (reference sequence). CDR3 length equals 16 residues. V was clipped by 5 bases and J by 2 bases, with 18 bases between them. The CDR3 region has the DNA TGTGCCAGCAGTCCGGGGCTACAGGGAAGCAACTATGGCTACACCTTC. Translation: CASSPGLQGSNYGYTF.

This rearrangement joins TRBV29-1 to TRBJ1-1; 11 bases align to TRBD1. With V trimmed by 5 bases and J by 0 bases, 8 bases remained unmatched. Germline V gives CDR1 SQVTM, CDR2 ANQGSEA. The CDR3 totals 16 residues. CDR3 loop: CSVPARTGGMNTEAFF. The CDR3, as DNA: TGCAGCGTTCCTGCCAGGACAGGGGGCATGAACACTGAAGCTTTCTTT.

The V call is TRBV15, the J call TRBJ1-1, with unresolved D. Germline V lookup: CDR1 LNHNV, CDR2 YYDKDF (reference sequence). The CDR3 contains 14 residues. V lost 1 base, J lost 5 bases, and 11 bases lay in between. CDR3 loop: CATSRVGVRTEAFF. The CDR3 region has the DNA TGTGCCACCAGCAGAGTTGGGGTTAGGACTGAAGCTTTCTTT. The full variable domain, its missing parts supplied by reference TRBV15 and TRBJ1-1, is DAMVIQNPRYQVTQFGKPVTLSCSQTLNHNVMYWYQQKSSQAPKLLFHYYDKDFNNEADTPDNFQSRRPNTSFCFLDIRSPGLGDTAMYLCATSRVGVRTEAFFGQGTRLTVV.

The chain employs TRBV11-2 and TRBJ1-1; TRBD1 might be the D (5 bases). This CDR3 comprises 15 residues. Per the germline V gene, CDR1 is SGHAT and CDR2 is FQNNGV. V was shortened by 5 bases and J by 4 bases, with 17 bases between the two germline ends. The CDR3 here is CASSPRQGRVTEAFF. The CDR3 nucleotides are TGTGCCAGCAGCCCCCGTCAGGGCCGTGTCACTGAAGCTTTCTTT.

The CDR3 DNA reads TGTGCCAGTAGCGCCATAAGACAGGACTACAATCAGCCCCAGCATTTT. Protein product: CASSAIRQDYNQPQHF. The rearrangement links TRBV19 to TRBJ1-5, with D possibly matching TRBD1 (6 bases). CDR3 length: 16 amino acids. Germline CDR1 is LNHDA and CDR2 is SQIVND (reference sequence). Trimming shortened V by 6 bases and J by 3 bases, and 18 bases separated the two germline ends.

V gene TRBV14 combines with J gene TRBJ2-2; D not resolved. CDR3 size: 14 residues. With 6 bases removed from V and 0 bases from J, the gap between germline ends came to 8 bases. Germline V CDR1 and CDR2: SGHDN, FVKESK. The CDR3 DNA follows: TGTGCCAGCAGTGTAGGGTCGAACACCGGGGAGCTGTTTTTT. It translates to CASSVGSNTGELFF.

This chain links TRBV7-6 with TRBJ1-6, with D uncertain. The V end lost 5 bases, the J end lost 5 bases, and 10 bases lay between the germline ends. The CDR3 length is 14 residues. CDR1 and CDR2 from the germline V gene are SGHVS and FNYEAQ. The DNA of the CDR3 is TGTGCCAGCAGCCGGGGTACGGATAATTCACCCCTCCACTTT. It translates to CASSRGTDNSPLHF.

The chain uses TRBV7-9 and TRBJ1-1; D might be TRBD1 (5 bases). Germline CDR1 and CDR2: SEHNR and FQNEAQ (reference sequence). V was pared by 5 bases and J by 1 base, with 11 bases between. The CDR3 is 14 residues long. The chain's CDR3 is CASSQTDRNTEAFF. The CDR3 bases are TGTGCCAGCAGCCAGACAGATCGGAACACTGAAGCTTTCTTT.

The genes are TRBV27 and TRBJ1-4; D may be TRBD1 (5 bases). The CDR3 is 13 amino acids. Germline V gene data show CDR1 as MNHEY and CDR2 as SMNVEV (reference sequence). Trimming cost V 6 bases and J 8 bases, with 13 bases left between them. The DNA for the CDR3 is TGTGCCAGCAGGCCCGGGACGGGCGAAAAACTGTTTTTT. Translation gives CASRPGTGEKLFF.